Given below is one T cell receptor beta chain in context. Its target is unknown. CDR1 is WSHSY and CDR2 is SAAADI in the germline V gene. This CDR3 spans 14 amino acids. V was shortened by 2 bases and J by 6 bases, with 14 bases between the two germline ends. The data stem from a study of T cells in Graves' hyperthyroidism and ophthalmopathy. In the study overall: Peripheral blood specimens were obtained at initial diagnosis, prior to any treatment. General observations from the study: A model of 13 V-J features distinguished ophthalmopathy from stable hyperthyroidism. Ophthalmopathy prediction by the model preceded onset by a median about 6 months.

Patients aged 18 to 65 had newly diagnosed hyperthyroidism of under 2 months' duration. From RNA transcripts, TCR beta CDR3 regions were amplified. HTBI primers were employed in a first-round RT-PCR of the TCR CDR3. From the multiplex PCR reads, TCRdb called clonotypes with MiXCR, one entry per CDR3 protein. The sample yields fewer than 900,000 distinct CDR3 sequences, approximately 18% seen once. The receptor's source is a woman in her 50s with Graves' hyperthyroidism that later progressed to Graves' ophthalmopathy. The chain joins TRBV10-2 to TRBJ2-7, with D unresolved. The sequencing sample was made of blood. In DNA form, the CDR3 reads TGCGCCAGCAGTGAGGAGGACCCTCTCACCGAGCAGTACTTC. It is translated as CASSEEDPLTEQYF.